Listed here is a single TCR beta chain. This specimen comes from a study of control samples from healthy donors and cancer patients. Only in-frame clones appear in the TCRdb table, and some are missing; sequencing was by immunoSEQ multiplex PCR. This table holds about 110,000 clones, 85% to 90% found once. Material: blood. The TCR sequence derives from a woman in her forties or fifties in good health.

The CDR3 reads CASSQSMGDPLDTQYF. CDR3 coding DNA: TGTGCCAGCAGCCAATCGATGGGCGACCCGCTAGATACGCAGTATTTT. This chain joins TRBV14 and TRBJ2-3; D remains unclear. CDR1 SGHDN and CDR2 FVKESK come from the germline V gene. V was trimmed by 2 bases and J by 5 bases, leaving 17 bases between them. There are 16 residues in the CDR3.